The 17 T cell receptor beta chains below come from one sample, sequenced in a study of cytomegalovirus exposure and HLA in healthy donors. Primers: 60 Vbeta forward and 13 Jbeta reverse. This table comes from immunoSEQ multiplex PCR, and its TCRdb copy is limited to in-frame clones, with some not included. The sample has about 75,000 clones, and its top ten clones hold roughly 2.6%. Material for sequencing was PBMCs. The receptors were gathered from a man between 35 and 55 years old in good health and CMV-seronegative.

The V and J genes are TRBV12-1 and TRBJ2-5; no DNA check was done on the table's D call, TRBD2. TRBV12-1 is described as a pseudogene. The CDR3 extends over 14 amino acids. This CDR3 reads CASSMGTAQETQYF. For the CDR3, the DNA is TGTGCCAGCAGCATGGGGACTGCCCAAGAGACCCAGTACTTC.

This chain joins TRBV7-3 and TRBJ2-1; TRBD2 agrees at 8 bases. The CDR3 spans 18 residues. The J segment lost 4 bases and the V segment lost 1 base, leaving 12 bases of the junction unmatched. The germline V gene encodes CDR1 SGHTA and CDR2 FQGTGA. The CDR3 spells CASSLKGPTSGDYNEQFF. CDR3 sequence (DNA): TGTGCCAGCAGCTTAAAGGGGCCAACTAGCGGAGATTACAATGAGCAGTTCTTC.

The rearrangement uses TRBV5-1 and TRBJ2-7; D call uncertain. The CDR3 loop spans 15 amino acids. From germline, CDR1 is SGHRS and CDR2 YFSETQ. Trimming took off 2 bases at V and 0 bases at J, with 12 bases between the two ends. This chain's CDR3 is CASSFTAGRSYEQYF. CDR3 in DNA: TGCGCCAGCAGCTTCACAGCAGGCCGCTCCTACGAGCAGTACTTC. Full variable domain (missing parts from reference TRBV5-1 and TRBJ2-7): KAGVTQTPRYLIKTRGQQVTLSCSPISGHRSVSWYQQTPGQGLQFLFEYFSETQRNKGNFPGRFSGRQFSNSRSEMNVSTLELGDSALYLCASSFTAGRSYEQYFGPGTRLTVT.

The V and J genes are TRBV19 and TRBJ2-1, with 14 nucleotides matching TRBD2. The CDR3 length is 16 residues. With 7 bases clipped from V and 3 bases from J, the junction kept 5 bases outside the gene matches. Germline V CDR1 and CDR2: LNHDA, SQIVND (reference sequence). In DNA form, the CDR3 reads TGTGCCAGTACCGGACTAGCGGGGGGTGACTACAATGAGCAGTTCTTC. This codes for CASTGLAGGDYNEQFF.

The rearrangement uses TRBV28 and TRBJ2-5; D possibly corresponds to TRBD2 (6 bases). This CDR3 region has 16 residues. CDR1 is MDHEN and CDR2 is SYDVKM in the germline V gene. V was pared by 6 bases and J by 0 bases, with 17 bases between. CDR3 in DNA: TGTGCCAGCAGACCTGGACGGGACTGGTACCAAGAGACCCAGTACTTC. This gives the protein CASRPGRDWYQETQYF. Using reference TRBV28 and TRBJ2-5 for the parts outside the CDR3, the full variable domain is DVKVTQSSRYLVKRTGEKVFLECVQDMDHENMFWYRQDPGLGLRLIYFSYDVKMKEKGDIPEGYSVSREKKERFSLILESASTNQTSMYLCASRPGRDWYQETQYFGPGTRLLVL.

The rearrangement links TRBV27 to TRBJ1-2, with TRBD1 matching over 9 bases. The CDR3 sequence is 16 residues long. Germline loops: CDR1 MNHEY, CDR2 SMNVEV (reference sequence). Trimming removed 3 bases from V and 6 bases from J; junction bases left unmatched: 11. CDR3 amino acids: CASSFRGQGQRDGYTF. The CDR3 DNA is TGTGCCAGCAGTTTCCGCGGACAGGGGCAGCGGGATGGCTACACCTTC.

The J gene is TRBJ1-2, the V gene TRBV27, with a tentative D call TRBD1 (5 bases). Germline-derived CDR1 and CDR2 are MNHEY and SMNVEV (reference sequence). The CDR3 sequence is 16 residues long. Trimming took 3 bases from V and 7 from J, leaving 21 bases between them. The CDR3 bases are TGTGCCAGCAGTTTTGGGGCGAGATATGACCCTATTGGCTACACCTTC. The encoded protein is CASSFGARYDPIGYTF.

This chain joins TRBV7-2 and TRBJ2-5; 9 bases are a match to TRBD2. The J call is doubtful: the DNA matches TRBJ2-7 better. This CDR3 region has 16 residues. The germline gives CDR1 SGHTA, CDR2 FQGNSA. The CDR3 DNA sequence: TGTGCCAGCAGCTTAGCCAGGAGGAGCGGGGGGAACGAGCAGTACTTC. It specifies CASSLARRSGGNEQYF.

This chain connects TRBV7-8 to TRBJ2-2; tentative D call: TRBD1 (5 bases). Trimming left V 4 bases short and J 7 bases short, with 10 bases between. This CDR3 has 13 residues. Germline CDR1 SGHVS, CDR2 FQNEAQ. The CDR3 spells CASSSQGFGELFF. CDR3 DNA sequence: TGTGCCAGCAGCTCCCAGGGTTTCGGGGAGCTGTTTTTT.

Note on this clone: The germline gene is not matched at one end of the junction; a read error may be the cause. The chain links TRBV5-6 to TRBJ2-7; perhaps TRBD1 as D (5 bases). Germline CDR1 reads SGHDT; CDR2 reads YYEEEE. This CDR3 region has 13 residues. Here the CDR3 reads CASSTDTTYERYF. In DNA, the CDR3 is TGTGCCAGCAGCACGGACACAACCTACGAGCGGTACTTC. Full variable domain (outside the CDR3, taken from reference TRBV5-6 and TRBJ2-7): DAGVTQSPTHLIKTRGQQVTLRCSPKSGHDTVSWYQQALGQGPQFIFQYYEEEERQRGNFPDRFSGHQFPNYSSELNVNALLLGDSALYLCASSTDTTYERYFGPGTRLTVT.

The chain carries TRBV29-1 and TRBJ2-5, with 10 bases identical to TRBD2. The J call may be incorrect, as the DNA end agrees better with TRBJ2-7. The CDR3 is made up of 13 amino acids. From germline, CDR1 is SQVTM and CDR2 ANQGSEA. The DNA of the CDR3 is TGCAGCGGGCCGGGACTAGCGTTGTACGAGCAGTACTTC. It translates to CSGPGLALYEQYF.

V is TRBV4-2 and J is TRBJ2-6; D is unclear. Germline CDR1 and CDR2: LGHNA and YNFKEQ. V was pared by 4 bases and J by 2 bases, with 9 bases between. The CDR3 has 15 residues. CDR3 nucleotides: TGTGCCAGCAGCCCCAGACACACTGGGGCCAACGTCCTGACTTTC. Protein product: CASSPRHTGANVLTF.

The chain uses TRBV4-1 and TRBJ1-5; no definite D call. Germline CDR1 MGHRA, CDR2 YSYEKL. Trimming cost V 0 bases and J 5 bases, with 5 bases left between them. The CDR3 length is 13 residues. The CDR3: CASSQDHDQPQHF. Here the CDR3 DNA reads TGCGCCAGCAGCCAAGATCATGATCAGCCCCAGCATTTT.

J is TRBJ1-6 and V is TRBV6-5, with TRBD1 as a possible D gene (5 bases). Germline CDR1 reads MNHEY; CDR2 reads SVGAGI. Trimming took off 6 bases at V and 9 bases at J, with 9 bases between the two ends. This CDR3 has 12 amino acids. CDR3 sequence: CASRKGVSPLHF. The CDR3 bases are TGTGCCAGCAGGAAAGGGGTTTCACCCCTCCACTTT.

The CDR3 bases are TGTGCCAGTAGCACGGTCTCCGGGACAGGCCCGAATCAGTACTTC. Amino acid sequence: CASSTVSGTGPNQYF. The V gene is TRBV19, the J gene TRBJ2-4, with 8 bases fitting TRBD1. The CDR3 totals 15 residues. Germline V gene sequence: CDR1 LNHDA, CDR2 SQIVND (reference sequence). The junction had 16 bases not matched to a gene; V was cut back by 6 bases and J by 12 bases.

This chain links TRBV7-9 with TRBJ2-5; TRBD2 aligns across 9 bases. This CDR3 contains 16 residues. Per the germline V gene, CDR1 is SEHNR and CDR2 is FQNEAQ (reference sequence). The ends lost 6 bases at V and 1 base at J; junction bases unmatched: 9. CDR3 sequence (DNA): TGTGCCAGCAGTTCATCCGGGACTAGCACCCAAGAGACCCAGTACTTC. Protein: CASSSSGTSTQETQYF.

CDR3 DNA: TGTGCCAGCATGCCAGACAGGGACGGCTACACCTTC. Translating it yields CASMPDRDGYTF. This chain uses TRBV2 with TRBJ1-2; 7 bases fit TRBD1. Germline V gene data show CDR1 as SNHLY and CDR2 as FYNNEI. The CDR3 has 12 amino acids. The ends lost 7 bases at V and 8 bases at J; junction bases unmatched: 7.